Presented here are 26 T cell receptor beta chains from one specimen sequenced in a study of response to subunit inactivated influenza vaccine (dated by TCRdb to the late 2010s). Library creation used RT-PCR. Reads for this sample came from an Illumina HiSeq 2500. TCRdb ran its own pipeline on the public reads, namely fastp trimming at Q25 and MiXCR clone calling, and kept in-frame beta chains. Rows with a matching CDR3 protein are joined into one entry that keeps the most common DNA and genes. The sample table records roughly 620,000 distinct CDR3 sequences; approximately 10% of these occur just once. The ten largest clones capture more than 9.5% of the sample. These same records also appear under a second study, on T cells expressing NK-cell markers. The second source states: TCR beta cDNA libraries were prepared using 5'RACE template switching, which introduced a universal primer site and unique molecular identifiers.

The sequencing used PBMCs from blood, collected on the day of vaccination. The source is a man aged 50 to 60 who received an inactivated influenza vaccine. Donor details come from another sample of the same person, matched by shared clones.

The chain employs TRBV27 and TRBJ2-1; 11 bases fit TRBD2. The CDR3 runs 15 residues. The V and J ends lost 8 bases and 4 bases, in that order; junction bases with no gene match: 7. The germline CDR1 and CDR2 sequences are MNHEY and SMNVEV (reference sequence). CDR3: CASQGTSGAYNEQFF. CDR3 DNA sequence: TGTGCCAGCCAAGGGACTAGCGGAGCTTACAATGAGCAGTTCTTC.

On this clonotype: Since the CDR3 does not end with the conserved phenylalanine or tryptophan, this likely comes from a read error. The CDR3 DNA is TGTGCCAGCAGCTTAAGTCCCCAGGAGACCCAGTACTTG. It is translated as CASSLSPQETQYL. The J gene is TRBJ2-5, the V gene TRBV7-2; D gene ambiguous. This CDR3 region has 13 residues. Germline values: CDR1 SGHTA, CDR2 FQGNSA. V was shortened by 2 bases and J by 5 bases, with 9 bases between the two germline ends.

Only a few counts were recorded for this clonotype. V is TRBV24-1 and J is TRBJ2-2; TRBD2 matches at 13 bases. Trimming took 0 bases from V and 6 from J; bases not matched to a gene: 0. Germline assignment: CDR1 KGHDR and CDR2 SFDVKD. The CDR3 contains 16 residues. The CDR3 DNA reads TGTGCCACCAGTGATTTGGGACTAGCGGGAGCCGGGGAGCTGTTTTTT. This sequence encodes CATSDLGLAGAGELFF.

This clonotype turned up a few times. This chain uses TRBV7-9 with TRBJ2-7; 9 bases are shared with TRBD1. V was pared by 5 bases and J by 7 bases, with 9 bases of the junction left unmatched. Per the germline V gene, CDR1 is SEHNR and CDR2 is FQNEAQ (reference sequence). CDR3 size: 14 residues. The CDR3 loop reads CASSEDRGSKEQYF. Here the CDR3 DNA reads TGTGCCAGCAGCGAGGACAGGGGTAGCAAAGAGCAGTACTTC.

CDR3 DNA: TGTGCCAGCAGTTACTCGACAGGGGGGTTTGGCTACACCTTC. Amino acid sequence: CASSYSTGGFGYTF. This rearrangement joins TRBV6-5 to TRBJ1-2; 9 positions agree with TRBD1. J was trimmed by 7 bases and V by 0 bases; bases with no gene match: 3. The CDR3 sequence is 14 residues long. Per the germline V gene, CDR1 is MNHEY and CDR2 is SVGAGI.

The chain uses TRBV28 and TRBJ2-5; D may correspond to TRBD1 or TRBD2 (6 bases each). Germline CDR1 MDHEN, CDR2 SYDVKM. CDR3 length equals 15 residues. V lost 6 bases and J 7 bases, leaving 21 bases between the germline ends. In nucleotides, the CDR3 is TGTGCCAGCAGCCACTCGGACAGCGGGCGAGGGACCCAGTACTTC. Translating it yields CASSHSDSGRGTQYF. The full variable domain, completed using reference TRBV28 and TRBJ2-5, is DVKVTQSSRYLVKRTGEKVFLECVQDMDHENMFWYRQDPGLGLRLIYFSYDVKMKEKGDIPEGYSVSREKKERFSLILESASTNQTSMYLCASSHSDSGRGTQYFGPGTRLLVL.

This clonotype was counted between two and nine times. The chain carries TRBV20-1 and TRBJ2-4, with D hard to call. Between the trimmed V and J ends, which lost 2 bases and 0 bases, there was a span of 14 bases. CDR1 DFQATT and CDR2 SNEGSKA come from the germline V gene (reference sequence). The CDR3 covers 16 residues. In nucleotides, the CDR3 is TGCAGTGCTAGACACCGGGCTGCACTAGCCAAAAACATTCAGTACTTC. Its translation is CSARHRAALAKNIQYF.

The chain recombines TRBV20-1 with TRBJ2-7, with TRBD1 matching over 9 bases. CDR3 length: 13 residues. The J segment lost 3 bases and the V segment lost 6 bases, leaving 6 bases of the junction unmatched. Germline V gene lookup returns CDR1 DFQATT and CDR2 SNEGSKA (reference sequence). The CDR3 reads CSAGTGTGYEQYF. Written as DNA, the CDR3 is TGCAGTGCGGGGACAGGGACGGGCTACGAGCAGTACTTC.

The V and J genes are TRBV4-1 and TRBJ2-5, with D possibly being TRBD1 or TRBD2 (5 bases each). Germline V gene data show CDR1 as MGHRA and CDR2 as YSYEKL. This CDR3 comprises 14 residues. V was cut by 4 bases and J by 4 bases, with 13 bases left in between. The CDR3 protein is CASSRDPLGETQYF. DNA for the CDR3: TGCGCCAGCAGCCGGGACCCTCTGGGAGAGACCCAGTACTTC.

The V and J genes are TRBV30 and TRBJ2-3; perhaps D is TRBD1 or TRBD2 (6 bases each). V lost 3 bases and J lost 7, with 17 bases in between. This CDR3 is built from 14 residues. Per germline, CDR1 GTSNPN and CDR2 SVGIG (reference sequence). CDR3 sequence: CAWSPGTGRNTQYF. CDR3 nucleotide sequence: TGTGCCTGGAGCCCCGGTACAGGGAGGAATACGCAGTATTTT.

This sequence joins TRBV27 and TRBJ2-7; 9 bases align to TRBD1. From germline, CDR1 is MNHEY and CDR2 SMNVEV (reference sequence). Germline trimming cut 5 bases from V and 3 bases from J; bases unmatched to any gene: 14. This CDR3 has 17 amino acids. The CDR3 DNA reads as TGTGCCAGCAGTCCCCCCAGCGCGGGACAGGGATTCTACGAGCAGTACTTC. Amino acids: CASSPPSAGQGFYEQYF.

The V gene is TRBV6-5, the J gene TRBJ1-1; D not certain. Between the trimmed V and J ends, which lost 2 bases and 3 bases, there was a span of 10 bases. From germline, CDR1 is MNHEY and CDR2 SVGAGI. This CDR3 comprises 14 residues. The CDR3 reads CASSYVSGHTEAFF. The CDR3, as DNA: TGTGCCAGCAGTTACGTTTCAGGCCACACTGAAGCTTTCTTT.

J is TRBJ2-7 and V is TRBV29-1, with D perhaps matching TRBD1 (5 bases). Germline V gives CDR1 SQVTM, CDR2 ANQGSEA. The CDR3 is 15 residues long. V lost 0 bases, J lost 3 bases, and 15 bases lay in between. The CDR3 region has the DNA TGCAGCGTTGAAGACAAAGGGGCATGGGGCTACGAGCAGTACTTC. It translates to CSVEDKGAWGYEQYF.

This rearrangement joins TRBV25-1 to TRBJ1-2; D is unresolved. CDR1 is MGHDK and CDR2 is SYGVNS in the germline V gene. V was trimmed by 6 bases and J by 4 bases, leaving 15 bases between them. This CDR3 has 14 residues. CDR3 protein: CASRGGGGSYGYTF. CDR3 coding DNA: TGTGCCAGCAGGGGAGGTGGAGGAAGCTATGGCTACACCTTC.

This clonotype has a handful of counts. The gene calls are TRBV10-3 and TRBJ1-3; D may be TRBD1 (5 bases). CDR3 length: 14 residues. Germline CDR1 is ENHRY and CDR2 is SYGVKD. The V end was cut by 9 bases, the J end by 0 bases, with 12 bases between. CDR3 sequence: CAIKIGGSGNTIYF. The CDR3 DNA is TGTGCCATAAAGATCGGGGGCTCTGGAAACACCATATATTTT.

This clonotype was observed a handful of times. The chain links TRBV6-5 to TRBJ1-2; D uncertain. The CDR3 loop spans 12 amino acids. Trimming cost V 6 bases and J 7 bases, with 12 bases left between them. Germline CDR1 and CDR2: MNHEY and SVGAGI. CDR3 nucleotides: TGTGCCAGCAGCGATTATACCCTTGGCTACACCTTC. Translation gives CASSDYTLGYTF.

The chain recombines TRBV2 with TRBJ2-4; 7 nucleotides align to TRBD1. The CDR3 length is 13 residues. With 6 bases clipped from V and 8 bases from J, the junction kept 7 bases outside the gene matches. Per the germline V gene, CDR1 is SNHLY and CDR2 is FYNNEI. The CDR3 spells CASRQTGRDIQYF. CDR3 bases: TGTGCCAGCAGGCAGACAGGGAGAGACATTCAGTACTTC.

J is TRBJ2-7 and V is TRBV7-9; unclear D gene. Germline loops: CDR1 SEHNR, CDR2 FQNEAQ (reference sequence). V gave up 3 bases and J gave up 7 bases, with 10 bases separating them. The CDR3 covers 12 residues. CDR3 nucleotide sequence: TGTGCCAGCAGCTTGGGCTTTGTTGAGCAGTACTTC. This codes for CASSLGFVEQYF. Combining the CDR3 with reference TRBV7-9 and TRBJ2-7 gives the whole variable domain DTGVSQNPRHKITKRGQNVTFRCDPISEHNRLYWYRQTLGQGPEFLTYFQNEAQLEKSRLLSDRFSAERPKGSFSTLEIQRTEQGDSAMYLCASSLGFVEQYFGPGTRLTVT.

This clonotype has a handful of counts. This chain connects TRBV30 to TRBJ1-1; D call uncertain. V was shortened by 7 bases and J by 4 bases, with 16 bases between the two germline ends. CDR1 and CDR2 (germline): GTSNPN, SVGIG (reference sequence). This CDR3 contains 13 residues. CDR3 DNA sequence: TGTGCCTCCGACGGACTTGGTCGCACTGAAGCTTTCTTT. Its protein product is CASDGLGRTEAFF.

In this sample, this clonotype turned up a few times. The chain recombines TRBV12-3 or TRBV12-4 with TRBJ2-3; TRBD2 is a possible D gene (7 bases). The CDR3 loop spans 16 amino acids. V dropped 4 bases and J dropped 4 bases, with 18 bases sitting between them. As DNA, the CDR3 is TGTGCCAGCAGTTGGGCCGGAGGGGGGGCCTCAGATACGCAGTATTTT. It yields the protein CASSWAGGGASDTQYF.

This clonotype was seen a handful of times. This sequence joins TRBV7-6 and TRBJ2-7, with 9 bases that match TRBD1. The CDR3 length is 14 residues. With V trimmed by 5 bases and J by 6 bases, 8 bases remained unmatched. In germline, CDR1 is SGHVS, CDR2 FNYEAQ. The CDR3 sequence is CASSNRDRVGEQYF. The CDR3 DNA reads TGTGCCAGCAGCAACCGGGACAGGGTCGGCGAGCAGTACTTC. Full variable domain (remainder filled in from reference TRBV7-6 and TRBJ2-7): GAGVSQSPRYKVTKRGQDVALRCDPISGHVSLYWYRQALGQGPEFLTYFNYEAQQDKSGLPNDRFSAERPEGSISTLTIQRTEQRDSAMYRCASSNRDRVGEQYFGPGTRLTVT.

The rearrangement links TRBV20-1 to TRBJ1-2; D gene unclear. The CDR3 is made up of 11 amino acids. Germline V gene lookup returns CDR1 DFQATT and CDR2 SNEGSKA (reference sequence). CDR3 region: CSAQRPPSYTF. In DNA, the CDR3 is TGCAGCGCCCAACGACCCCCTAGCTACACCTTC.

The J gene is TRBJ2-2, the V gene TRBV30; either TRBD1 or TRBD2 may supply D (6 bases each). The germline CDR1 and CDR2 sequences are GTSNPN and SVGIG (reference sequence). V lost 5 bases and J lost 7, with 14 bases in between. CDR3 length: 13 residues. Written as DNA, the CDR3 is TGTGCCTGGTCCGGGGGCGCGGGCGGGGAGCTGTTTTTT. This encodes CAWSGGAGGELFF.

The table lists this clonotype with a few counts. This chain connects TRBV12-3 or TRBV12-4 to TRBJ1-2, with 8 bases fitting TRBD1. There are 16 residues in the CDR3. V shed 6 bases and J 3 bases; nucleotides not matched to a gene: 12. CDR3: CASRSMQGAEDYGYTF. The CDR3 nucleotides read TGTGCCAGCAGATCAATGCAGGGGGCGGAAGACTATGGCTACACCTTC.

V gene TRBV20-1 combines with J gene TRBJ2-1, with TRBD2 identical over 10 bases. CDR3 length equals 16 residues. J was trimmed by 3 bases and V by 0 bases; bases with no gene match: 5. Germline V gives CDR1 DFQATT, CDR2 SNEGSKA (reference sequence). The CDR3, as DNA: TGCAGTGCTAGAGATCGGCTAGCGGGAGTCTACAATGAGCAGTTCTTC. Translated: CSARDRLAGVYNEQFF.

This clonotype was recorded at least ten times. This sequence joins TRBV12-3 or TRBV12-4 and TRBJ1-2; TRBD1 might be the D (5 bases). The germline V and J ends were trimmed by 5 bases and 4 bases, with 14 bases remaining between them. The CDR3 length is 14 residues. CDR3 sequence: CASSRSGITYGYTF. CDR3 coding DNA: TGTGCCAGCAGTAGGTCAGGGATTACCTATGGCTACACCTTC.